This TCR beta chain appears in the sequencing data of a study of blood T cell repertoires in COVID-19. Study summary: Both acute and convalescent COVID-19 samples were obtained from the United States, Italy and Spain. Nucleic acid was either cDNA or gDNA, and it came from T cells, B-cell-depleted T cells, or PBMCs.

This clone was counted once. Germline trimming cut 3 bases from V and 6 bases from J; bases unmatched to any gene: 11. The CDR3 is 16 residues long. The germline gives CDR1 SGDLS, CDR2 YYNGEE. This study enrolled people aged roughly 18 to 89 from around 26 US geographic areas. Per the study methods: Cell counts per sample came from amplifying reference gene primers. This table comes from immunoSEQ multiplex PCR, and its TCRdb copy is limited to in-frame clones, with some not included. V and J calls and clone size are as listed in that table; D and trimming were resolved from the DNA. Here the sample spans 200,000 to 300,000 clones, nearly 90% being singletons.

The gene calls are TRBV9 and TRBJ2-1, with 8 bases matching TRBD2. Sequencing was carried out using PBMCs or T cells enriched from blood (not recorded which). The sequence derives from a woman in her 30s with acute COVID-19. In DNA, the CDR3 is TGTGCCAGCAGCGCCACAATAGCGGGGCTTCGCAATGAGCAGTTCTTC. Encoded protein: CASSATIAGLRNEQFF.